The 27 T cell receptor beta chains reported below all come from one sample, sequenced in a study of metastatic and nonmetastatic thyroid tumors. Patients were all untreated before their thyroid surgery. MiXCR was used by TCRdb to re-call the PCR reads. The sample holds 8,000 to 8,500 clones; about 40% are singletons and the top ten take approximately 33%. Input material: tumor tissue. The receptors come from a male donor with papillary thyroid cancer or a benign thyroid nodule (not recorded which). Some clones in this sample may be carry-over from other donors' samples.

This chain links TRBV5-1 with TRBJ2-7; 8 bases agree with TRBD2. The CDR3 extends over 15 amino acids. V gave up 0 bases and J gave up 2 bases; unmatched junction bases: 4. CDR1 is SGHRS, CDR2 YFSETQ, per germline. CDR3 sequence: CASSLGGAGAYEQYF. In DNA, the CDR3 is TGCGCCAGCAGCTTGGGAGGAGCGGGGGCCTACGAGCAGTACTTC. The complete variable domain, with remaining parts taken from reference TRBV5-1 and TRBJ2-7, reads KAGVTQTPRYLIKTRGQQVTLSCSPISGHRSVSWYQQTPGQGLQFLFEYFSETQRNKGNFPGRFSGRQFSNSRSEMNVSTLELGDSALYLCASSLGGAGAYEQYFGPGTRLTVT.

In this sample, this clone turned up a few times. The chain recombines TRBV9 with TRBJ2-1; TRBD1 matches at 7 bases. Germline values: CDR1 SGDLS, CDR2 YYNGEE. With V trimmed by 3 bases and J by 4 bases, 7 bases remained unmatched. The CDR3 contains 15 residues. The CDR3: CASSARDSPYNEQFF. DNA for the CDR3: TGTGCCAGCAGCGCCCGGGACAGCCCGTACAATGAGCAGTTCTTC.

This clone was counted a few times. The rearrangement links TRBV15 to TRBJ2-7, with D maybe TRBD2 (5 bases). V was trimmed by 3 bases and J by 8 bases, leaving 14 bases between them. CDR1 is LNHNV and CDR2 is YYDKDF in the germline V gene (reference sequence). The CDR3 extends over 13 amino acids. The CDR3 sequence: CATSREDWEQQYF. The CDR3 region has the DNA TGTGCCACCAGCAGGGAGGATTGGGAACAGCAGTACTTC. Together with reference TRBV15 and TRBJ2-7, the CDR3 gives the full variable domain: DAMVIQNPRYQVTQFGKPVTLSCSQTLNHNVMYWYQQKSSQAPKLLFHYYDKDFNNEADTPDNFQSRRPNTSFCFLDIRSPGLGDTAMYLCATSREDWEQQYFGPGTRLTVT.

This clone is judged medium-sized. The chain couples TRBV19 to TRBJ1-2, with 8 positions matching TRBD1. The V segment lost 3 bases and the J segment 4 bases; nucleotides outside the gene matches: 16. Per germline, CDR1 LNHDA and CDR2 SQIVND (reference sequence). This CDR3 comprises 18 residues. The CDR3: CASSMTGTGEIISYGYTF. The CDR3 bases are TGTGCCAGTAGTATGACCGGGACAGGAGAAATAATAAGCTATGGCTACACCTTC.

This sequence joins TRBV5-6 and TRBJ2-7; 8 bases match TRBD2. Per germline, CDR1 SGHDT and CDR2 YYEEEE. The CDR3 spans 15 residues. J lost 2 bases, V lost 2 bases, and 6 bases had no gene match. CDR3 coding DNA: TGTGCCAGCAGCTTCTTCACGGGAGGGACCTACGAGCAGTACTTC. This codes for CASSFFTGGTYEQYF.

The chain employs TRBV6-2 or TRBV6-3 and TRBJ1-1; 8 nucleotides line up with TRBD1. The germline V gene encodes CDR1 MNHEY and CDR2 SVGEGT. Unmatched junction bases numbered 10, after V lost 2 bases and J lost 2 bases. The CDR3 totals 17 residues. The CDR3 DNA reads TGTGCCAGCAGTTACGCGTCCTCCGGACAGGGCAACACTGAAGCTTTCTTT. Residues: CASSYASSGQGNTEAFF.

The chain uses TRBV30 and TRBJ1-3; D gene ambiguous. The CDR3 loop spans 14 amino acids. CDR1 is GTSNPN, CDR2 SVGIG, per germline (reference sequence). V was clipped by 2 bases and J by 1 base, with 9 bases between them. The CDR3 region has the DNA TGTGCCTGGAGTATCTCGGGGTCTGGAAACACCATATATTTT. Translating gives CAWSISGSGNTIYF.

The chain couples TRBV6-2 or TRBV6-3 to TRBJ1-5, with a tentative D call TRBD1 (5 bases). V was trimmed by 7 bases and J by 0 bases, leaving 31 bases between them. Per germline, CDR1 MNHEY and CDR2 SVGEGT. The CDR3 has 21 residues. This CDR3 is CASTPRGGDATKGYSNQPQHF. The CDR3 DNA is TGTGCCAGCACCCCAAGAGGTGGAGACGCTACGAAGGGGTATAGCAATCAGCCCCAGCATTTT.

This clone has more than one count but fewer than ten. The gene calls are TRBV12-3 or TRBV12-4 and TRBJ1-6; 7 bases are a match to TRBD1. The junction had 9 bases not matched to a gene; V was cut back by 5 bases and J by 5 bases. The CDR3 runs 16 residues. DNA of the CDR3: TGTGCCAGCAGTCGGACAGGCCCCCTCCATAATTCACCCCTCCACTTT. Translated, it gives CASSRTGPLHNSPLHF.

The rearrangement joins TRBV11-2 to TRBJ2-7; 9 bases align to TRBD1. The CDR3 is 14 amino acids. Germline values: CDR1 SGHAT, CDR2 FQNNGV. V shed 7 bases and J 0 bases; nucleotides not matched to a gene: 4. CDR3 residues: CASTKTGGSYEQYF. CDR3 bases: TGTGCCAGCACCAAGACAGGGGGCTCCTACGAGCAGTACTTC.

This clone was observed once. The J gene is TRBJ1-2, the V gene TRBV20-1, with no clear D. The CDR3 consists of 11 residues. The germline V gene encodes CDR1 DFQATT and CDR2 SNEGSKA (reference sequence). Deletions cut 3 bases from V and 4 bases from J, with 6 bases between. This chain's CDR3 is CSASTVYGYTF. Written as DNA, the CDR3 is TGCAGTGCTAGTACGGTCTATGGCTACACCTTC.

V is TRBV4-1 and J is TRBJ1-6; 7 nucleotides align to TRBD1. The CDR3 extends over 16 amino acids. Looked up from germline, CDR1 is MGHRA and CDR2 is YSYEKL. With 0 bases clipped from V and 5 bases from J, the junction kept 4 bases outside the gene matches. The CDR3: CASSQEETGNNSPLHF. The CDR3 coding sequence is TGCGCCAGCAGCCAAGAGGAGACAGGGAATAATTCACCCCTCCACTTT.

This sequence joins TRBV18 and TRBJ1-5; the match to TRBD1 covers 9 bases. The germline CDR1 and CDR2 sequences are KGHSH and LQKENI. J was trimmed by 6 bases and V by 0 bases; bases with no gene match: 15. This CDR3 has 19 residues. CDR3 in DNA: TGTGCCAGCTCACCACCGACAGGGGGTAAGAAGGTAAATGGTCAGCCCCAGCATTTT. It specifies CASSPPTGGKKVNGQPQHF.

The V call is TRBV28, the J call TRBJ2-1; D not resolved. V was trimmed by 3 bases and J by 10 bases, leaving 10 bases between them. CDR1 and CDR2 (germline): MDHEN, SYDVKM. The CDR3 runs 12 residues. The CDR3: CASSFRCMEQFF. DNA of the CDR3: TGTGCCAGCAGTTTTCGCTGTATGGAGCAGTTCTTC.

By its share, this clone is medium-sized. The chain links TRBV12-3 or TRBV12-4 to TRBJ2-2; no clear D. The CDR3 extends over 12 amino acids. V lost 6 bases and J 6 bases, leaving 8 bases between the germline ends. The CDR3 DNA reads as TGTGCCAGCAGCCGAAAACCCGGGGAGCTGTTTTTT. It yields the protein CASSRKPGELFF.

This chain connects TRBV28 to TRBJ2-7; 7 bases are a match to TRBD2. J gave up 5 bases and V 7 bases, and 11 bases lay outside the gene matches. The CDR3 runs 14 residues. CDR1 is MDHEN, CDR2 SYDVKM, per germline. For the CDR3, the DNA is TGTGCCAGCAAGATGGGAGGGTTTATCCACGAGCAGTACTTC. This sequence encodes CASKMGGFIHEQYF. The variable domain in full, with the rest retrieved from reference TRBV28 and TRBJ2-7, is DVKVTQSSRYLVKRTGEKVFLECVQDMDHENMFWYRQDPGLGLRLIYFSYDVKMKEKGDIPEGYSVSREKKERFSLILESASTNQTSMYLCASKMGGFIHEQYFGPGTRLTVT.

This chain links TRBV27 with TRBJ2-7, with 10 bases lining up with TRBD2. Trimming cost V 5 bases and J 3 bases; bases outside gene matches: 7. The CDR3 extends over 15 amino acids. Per germline, CDR1 MNHEY and CDR2 SMNVEV (reference sequence). The CDR3 nucleotides are TGTGCCAGCAGTCCGAGGACTAGCGGTATCTACGAGCAGTACTTC. This gives the protein CASSPRTSGIYEQYF.

About this clone itself: Since no conserved phenylalanine or tryptophan closes the CDR3, a read error is the likely cause. V and J are TRBV7-8 and TRBJ2-7; D is ambiguous. The CDR3 runs 11 residues. Trimming took 5 bases from V and 7 from J, leaving 9 bases between them. Per the germline V gene, CDR1 is SGHVS and CDR2 is FQNEAQ. CDR3 in amino acids: CASSPPGEQYL. The CDR3 nucleotides read TGTGCCAGCAGCCCCCCCGGGGAGCAGTACCTC.

The table lists this clone with a few counts. The rearrangement uses TRBV10-3 and TRBJ1-2; TRBD1 might be the D (5 bases). V gave up 3 bases and J gave up 3 bases, with 14 bases separating them. The CDR3 runs 15 residues. Germline loops: CDR1 ENHRY, CDR2 SYGVKD. CDR3 in amino acids: CAISDGTKDDYGYTF. Written as DNA, the CDR3 is TGTGCCATCAGTGATGGGACGAAAGATGACTATGGCTACACCTTC.

This chain connects TRBV20-1 to TRBJ2-1; D is unclear. The CDR3 totals 14 residues. V was shortened by 1 base and J by 3 bases, with 10 bases between the two germline ends. Germline V lookup: CDR1 DFQATT, CDR2 SNEGSKA (reference sequence). The CDR3 protein is CSARVPGNYNEQFF. The CDR3 bases are TGCAGTGCTAGAGTCCCCGGAAACTACAATGAGCAGTTCTTC.

This sequence joins TRBV20-1 and TRBJ2-1; 12 bases match TRBD2. The CDR3 is 15 amino acids. V trimming: 3 bases; J trimming: 8 bases; junction bases outside the gene matches: 8. Per germline, CDR1 DFQATT and CDR2 SNEGSKA (reference sequence). In nucleotides, the CDR3 is TGCAGTGCTAGGACTAGCGGGAGTTGGCGGGATGAGCAGTTCTTC. It translates to CSARTSGSWRDEQFF.

The chain employs TRBV11-3 and TRBJ1-2; D unresolved. The germline V gene has CDR1 SGHNT and CDR2 YENEEA. The CDR3 runs 14 residues. Deletions cut 1 base from V and 0 bases from J, with 6 bases between. CDR3: CASSLGEANYGYTF. The CDR3 bases are TGTGCCAGCAGCTTAGGAGAAGCTAACTATGGCTACACCTTC.

The rearrangement links TRBV27 to TRBJ2-2, with D perhaps matching TRBD1 (6 bases). CDR3 length: 15 residues. Germline V gene lookup returns CDR1 MNHEY and CDR2 SMNVEV (reference sequence). Between the trimmed V and J ends, which lost 6 bases and 4 bases, there was a span of 15 bases. The CDR3 loop reads CASSPRDRRTGELFF. DNA for the CDR3: TGTGCCAGCAGCCCTCGAGACAGGCGCACCGGGGAGCTGTTTTTT.

This clone is judged medium-sized (0.01 to 0.1%). J is TRBJ1-1 and V is TRBV15, with D tentatively TRBD1 (5 bases). This CDR3 contains 15 residues. Trimming left V 5 bases short and J 0 bases short, with 13 bases between. The germline V gene encodes CDR1 LNHNV and CDR2 YYDKDF (reference sequence). CDR3 sequence (DNA): TGTGCCACCAGCGCCAGCGACAGCATGAACACTGAAGCTTTCTTT. Its translation is CATSASDSMNTEAFF.

By sample share, this clone is large (0.1 to 1%). The chain joins TRBV2 to TRBJ1-1; D is uncertain. The V end was cut by 10 bases, the J end by 5 bases, with 14 bases between. The CDR3 has 12 amino acids. Germline loops: CDR1 SNHLY, CDR2 FYNNEI. The CDR3 reads CATSTGRTEAFF. In DNA, the CDR3 is TGTGCCACCTCGACGGGCCGAACTGAAGCTTTCTTT. Full variable domain (missing parts from reference TRBV2 and TRBJ1-1): EPEVTQTPSHQVTQMGQEVILRCVPISNHLYFYWYRQILGQKVEFLVSFYNNEISEKSEIFDDQFSVERPDGSNFTLKIRSTKLEDSAMYFCATSTGRTEAFFGQGTRLTVV.

This chain joins TRBV4-1 and TRBJ2-7; no definite D call. V dropped 0 bases and J dropped 4 bases, with 10 bases sitting between them. Germline V gene data show CDR1 as MGHRA and CDR2 as YSYEKL. CDR3 length: 14 amino acids. In DNA, the CDR3 is TGCGCCAGCAGCCAAGATTCATGGGTATACGAGCAGTACTTC. It codes for CASSQDSWVYEQYF.

V gene TRBV20-1 combines with J gene TRBJ2-7; TRBD2 matches at 10 bases. The J segment lost 0 bases and the V segment lost 5 bases, leaving 7 bases of the junction unmatched. This CDR3 is 15 amino acids long. CDR1 and CDR2 from the germline V gene are DFQATT and SNEGSKA (reference sequence). CDR3 nucleotide sequence: TGCAGTGCTCTAGAAGCGGGAGGGATCTCCTACGAGCAGTACTTC. Its translation is CSALEAGGISYEQYF.